These 20 T cell receptor beta chains were sequenced from one sample in a study of graft-versus-host responses after intestinal transplantation. Some clones are missing from TCRdb's copy, which holds only in-frame ones; the method was immunoSEQ multiplex PCR. Of 13,000 to 15,000 clones listed, more than 35% are singletons. The starting material was alloreactive CD4+ T cells from a mixed lymphocyte reaction culture, obtained before intestinal transplant. Subset meaning: CFSE-low proliferating T cells sorted from roughly six-day pre-transplant mixed lymphocyte reaction (GvH or HvG direction). Receptor source: a human patient who received an intestinal transplant.

The chain carries TRBV19 and TRBJ2-3; possible D gene TRBD2, 6 bases. This CDR3 contains 16 residues. Germline V CDR1 and CDR2: LNHDA, SQIVND (reference sequence). Trimming shortened V by 5 bases and J by 3 bases, and 18 bases separated the two germline ends. The CDR3, as DNA: TGTGCCAGTAGTTCCAATATCGGAGGGGTAACAGATACGCAGTATTTT. It encodes CASSSNIGGVTDTQYF. Full variable domain (rest looked up from reference TRBV19 and TRBJ2-3): DGGITQSPKYLFRKEGQNVTLSCEQNLNHDAMYWYRQDPGQGLRLIYYSQIVNDFQKGDIAEGYSVSREKKESFPLTVTSAQKNPTAFYLCASSSNIGGVTDTQYFGPGTRLTVL.

The table lists this clone with a few counts. The chain carries TRBV7-2 and TRBJ2-5; tentatively, D is TRBD2 (5 bases). The CDR3 loop spans 13 amino acids. Germline loops: CDR1 SGHTA, CDR2 FQGNSA. The V end lost 3 bases, the J end lost 5 bases, and 10 bases lay between the germline ends. The CDR3 DNA reads as TGTGCCAGCAGCTTGAGGGTTGTGGAGACCCAGTACTTC. Protein sequence: CASSLRVVETQYF.

V and J are TRBV7-2 and TRBJ2-1, with unresolved D. V was cut by 3 bases and J by 8 bases, with 14 bases left in between. In germline, CDR1 is SGHTA, CDR2 FQGNSA. The CDR3 runs 14 residues. The CDR3 DNA reads TGTGCCAGCAGCTTTTCCTCGACGGCGGATGAGCAGTTCTTC. It is translated as CASSFSSTADEQFF.

This clone was recorded a few times. This chain connects TRBV19 to TRBJ1-1; no reliable D call. The CDR3 has 13 amino acids. Germline V gives CDR1 LNHDA, CDR2 SQIVND (reference sequence). V was clipped by 6 bases and J by 1 base, with 9 bases between them. The CDR3 DNA reads as TGTGCCAGTAGGACTATGTGGAACACTGAAGCTTTCTTT. This codes for CASRTMWNTEAFF. Full variable domain (rest looked up from reference TRBV19 and TRBJ1-1): DGGITQSPKYLFRKEGQNVTLSCEQNLNHDAMYWYRQDPGQGLRLIYYSQIVNDFQKGDIAEGYSVSREKKESFPLTVTSAQKNPTAFYLCASRTMWNTEAFFGQGTRLTVV.

This chain joins TRBV25-1 and TRBJ2-2, with D possibly TRBD2 on 5 matching bases. Trimming left V 1 base short and J 0 bases short, with 12 bases between. Germline values: CDR1 MGHDK, CDR2 SYGVNS. This CDR3 region has 17 residues. The CDR3 loop is CASSESGLVANTGELFF. CDR3 nucleotide sequence: TGTGCCAGCAGTGAATCCGGACTGGTCGCGAACACCGGGGAGCTGTTTTTT.

This chain joins TRBV19 and TRBJ1-5, with a possible D match to TRBD1 (6 bases). V lost 9 bases, J lost 4 bases, and 16 bases lay in between. There are 14 residues in the CDR3. Germline V CDR1 and CDR2: LNHDA, SQIVND (reference sequence). In DNA, the CDR3 is TGTGCCAGCGGCGGGGGGCTTGCAAATCAGCCCCAGCATTTT. The encoded protein is CASGGGLANQPQHF.

This chain links TRBV5-1 with TRBJ2-5; 12 nucleotides line up with TRBD2. This CDR3 is built from 19 residues. V was clipped by 3 bases and J by 1 base; unmatched bases: 13. Germline V gene sequence: CDR1 SGHRS, CDR2 YFSETQ. The CDR3 sequence: CASSWGAGTSGYFQETQYF. The CDR3, as DNA: TGCGCCAGCAGCTGGGGAGCCGGGACTAGCGGGTACTTCCAAGAGACCCAGTACTTC.

V and J are TRBV7-2 and TRBJ2-7; the match to TRBD2 covers 11 bases. The length of the CDR3 is 15 residues. Per germline, CDR1 SGHTA and CDR2 FQGNSA. Trimming at V came to 5 bases and at J to 2 bases, leaving 5 bases not matched to a gene. The CDR3 protein is CASSLTSGDAYEQYF. The CDR3 DNA sequence: TGTGCCAGCAGCCTGACTAGCGGGGATGCCTACGAGCAGTACTTC.

The J gene is TRBJ2-1, the V gene TRBV27; perhaps TRBD2 as D (5 bases). Germline V lookup: CDR1 MNHEY, CDR2 SMNVEV (reference sequence). The length of the CDR3 is 14 residues. The V end lost 3 bases, the J end lost 3 bases, and 9 bases lay between the germline ends. The DNA of the CDR3 is TGTGCCAGCAGTTTTGCGGGCAGCTACAATGAGCAGTTCTTC. This codes for CASSFAGSYNEQFF.

The rearrangement joins TRBV11-2 to TRBJ2-3; 7 nucleotides match TRBD2. The junction had 8 bases not matched to a gene; V was cut back by 2 bases and J by 3 bases. This CDR3 spans 16 amino acids. Germline CDR1 and CDR2: SGHAT and FQNNGV. The CDR3 here is CASSLFRTRDTDTQYF. The CDR3 DNA reads TGTGCCAGCAGCTTATTCAGGACTAGGGATACAGATACGCAGTATTTT. The full variable domain, with the rest looked up from reference TRBV11-2 and TRBJ2-3, is EAGVAQSPRYKIIEKRQSVAFWCNPISGHATLYWYQQILGQGPKLLIQFQNNGVVDDSQLPKDRFSAERLKGVDSTLKIQPAKLEDSAVYLCASSLFRTRDTDTQYFGPGTRLTVL.

V is TRBV4-3 and J is TRBJ2-6; TRBD2 is a possible D gene (5 bases). The CDR3 runs to 16 residues. V dropped 1 base and J dropped 2 bases, with 9 bases sitting between them. Germline V lookup: CDR1 LGHNA, CDR2 YSLEER. CDR3 amino acids: CASSQGVGTGANVLTF. CDR3 DNA sequence: TGCGCCAGCAGCCAAGGGGTCGGGACTGGGGCCAACGTCCTGACTTTC.

To note about this clone: This CDR3 is also generated by other DNA sequences in the sample. The V call is TRBV4-3, the J call TRBJ2-1, with D possibly matching TRBD2 (7 bases). V was pared by 2 bases and J by 6 bases, with 17 bases between. CDR3 length equals 16 residues. Germline V gene lookup returns CDR1 LGHNA and CDR2 YSLEER. CDR3 sequence (DNA): TGCGCCAGCAGCCAAAGGGGGGGCCCCGACAGCAATGAGCAGTTCTTC. Protein: CASSQRGGPDSNEQFF.

This rearrangement joins TRBV19 to TRBJ1-2; tentative D call: TRBD1 (5 bases). The ends were cut back, 9 bases at V and 3 bases at J, with 11 bases in the middle. The CDR3 has 12 residues. Germline values: CDR1 LNHDA, CDR2 SQIVND (reference sequence). The CDR3 DNA reads as TGTGCCAGCACCCAGGGCTACTATGGCTACACCTTC. This encodes CASTQGYYGYTF.

The CDR3 region has the DNA TGTGCCAGCAGCTTAGGGGACAGGGAAGCCGGGGAGCTGTTTTTT. Its translation is CASSLGDREAGELFF. V gene TRBV7-2 combines with J gene TRBJ2-2; the match to TRBD1 covers 9 bases. Germline CDR1 reads SGHTA; CDR2 reads FQGNSA. The CDR3 covers 15 residues. Trimming cost V 1 base and J 6 bases; bases outside gene matches: 3.

This clone was counted between two and nine times. The rearrangement links TRBV5-1 to TRBJ2-1, with TRBD2 matching 8 bases. V was pared by 0 bases and J by 1 base, with 6 bases of the junction left unmatched. Germline V gene sequence: CDR1 SGHRS, CDR2 YFSETQ. This CDR3 comprises 17 residues. DNA of the CDR3: TGCGCCAGCAGCTTGGAAGGACTAGCCTATTCCTACAATGAGCAGTTCTTC. It translates to CASSLEGLAYSYNEQFF.

This clone was found once. The chain recombines TRBV30 with TRBJ2-4; 7 bases map to TRBD1. From germline, CDR1 is GTSNPN and CDR2 SVGIG (reference sequence). The V and J ends lost 5 bases and 1 base, in that order; junction bases with no gene match: 14. The CDR3 has 17 amino acids. This chain's CDR3 is CAWAKPAGGLAKNIQYF. The CDR3 nucleotides read TGTGCCTGGGCAAAACCTGCAGGGGGTCTGGCCAAAAACATTCAGTACTTC.

In its sample, this clone was seen a few times. This chain links TRBV10-2 with TRBJ1-2; TRBD1 aligns across 11 bases. This CDR3 contains 15 residues. Germline V gives CDR1 WSHSY, CDR2 SAAADI. Trimming removed 5 bases from V and 4 bases from J; junction bases left unmatched: 6. For the CDR3, the DNA is TGCGCCAGCAGTTGGACAGGGGGCGACCCCTATGGCTACACCTTC. Translated, it gives CASSWTGGDPYGYTF.

This clone was counted a single time. V is TRBV7-6 and J is TRBJ1-6; no firm D call. The CDR3 has 17 amino acids. Germline V lookup: CDR1 SGHVS, CDR2 FNYEAQ. The ends were cut back, 5 bases at V and 3 bases at J, with 17 bases in the middle. As DNA, the CDR3 is TGTGCCAGCAGCCGGACCCAAGGGAGCCTCTATAATTCACCCCTCCACTTT. Amino acid sequence: CASSRTQGSLYNSPLHF.

The V call is TRBV6-5, the J call TRBJ1-2, with TRBD1 identical over 8 bases. J gave up 8 bases and V 7 bases, and 9 bases lay outside the gene matches. Per germline, CDR1 MNHEY and CDR2 SVGAGI. The CDR3 has 13 residues. The CDR3 sequence: CASTRQGARGYTF. In DNA form, the CDR3 reads TGTGCCAGCACTCGGCAGGGGGCCCGGGGCTACACCTTC.

This clone was observed a few times. The chain links TRBV6-5 to TRBJ1-5; D unresolved. Germline V lookup: CDR1 MNHEY, CDR2 SVGAGI. The CDR3 contains 15 residues. Trimming took off 2 bases at V and 7 bases at J, with 15 bases between the two ends. The CDR3: CASSYRAREGQPQHF. The CDR3, as DNA: TGTGCCAGCAGTTACCGGGCCAGAGAGGGCCAGCCCCAGCATTTT.